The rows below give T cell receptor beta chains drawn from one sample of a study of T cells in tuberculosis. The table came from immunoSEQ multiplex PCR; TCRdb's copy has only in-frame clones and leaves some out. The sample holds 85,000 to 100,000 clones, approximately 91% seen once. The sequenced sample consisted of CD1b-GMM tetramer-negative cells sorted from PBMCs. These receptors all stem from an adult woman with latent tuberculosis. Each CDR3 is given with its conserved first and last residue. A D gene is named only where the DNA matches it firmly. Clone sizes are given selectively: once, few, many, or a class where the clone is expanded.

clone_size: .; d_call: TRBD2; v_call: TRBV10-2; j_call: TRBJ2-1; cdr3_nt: TGCGCCACAGAAGGATCGCGGGGGGGATCGAGTGAGCAGTTCTTC; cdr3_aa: CATEGSRGGSSEQFF
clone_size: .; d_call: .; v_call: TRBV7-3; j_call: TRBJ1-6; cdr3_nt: TGTGCCAGCAGCTTAAGCGGGGAGAATTCACCCCTCCACTTT; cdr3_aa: CASSLSGENSPLHF
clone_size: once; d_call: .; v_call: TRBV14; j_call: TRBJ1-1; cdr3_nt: TGTGCCAGCAGCCAAACCCTGTATGACTACACTGAAGCTTTCTTT; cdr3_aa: CASSQTLYDYTEAFF
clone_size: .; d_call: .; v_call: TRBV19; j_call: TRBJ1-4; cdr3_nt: TGTGCCAGTAGTATAGATCCCTGGGGGCCAGGGTCCGGACATGAAAAACTGTTTTTT; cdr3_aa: CASSIDPWGPGSGHEKLFF
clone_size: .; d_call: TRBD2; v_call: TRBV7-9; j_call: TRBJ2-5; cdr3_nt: TGTGCCAGCAGCCCCGCTCTAGCGGGGGGGGACGAACAAGAGACCCAGTACTTC; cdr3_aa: CASSPALAGGDEQETQYF
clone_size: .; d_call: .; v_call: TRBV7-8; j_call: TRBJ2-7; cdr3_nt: TGTGCCAGCAGCTTAGGATACAGGGACACCTACGAGCAGTACTTC; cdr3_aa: CASSLGYRDTYEQYF
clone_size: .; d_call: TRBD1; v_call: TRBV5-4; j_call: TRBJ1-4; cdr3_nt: TGTGCCAGCAGCTTGGGGACAGGGTTTGAAAAACTGTTTTTT; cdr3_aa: CASSLGTGFEKLFF
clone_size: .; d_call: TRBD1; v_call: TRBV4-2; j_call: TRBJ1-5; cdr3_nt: TGTGCCAGCAGCCAAGATGTCGATCACACAGGGGTCAACAATCAGCCCCAGCATTTT; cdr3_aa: CASSQDVDHTGVNNQPQHF
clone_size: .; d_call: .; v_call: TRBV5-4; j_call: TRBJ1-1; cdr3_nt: TGTGCCAGCAGCTTGGGATCCAGGACTTCCTACACTGAAGCTTTCTTT; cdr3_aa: CASSLGSRTSYTEAFF
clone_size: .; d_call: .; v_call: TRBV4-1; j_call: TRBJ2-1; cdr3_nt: TGCGCCAGCAGCCAATGGGCTATCTCCTACAATGAGCAGTTCTTC; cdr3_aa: CASSQWAISYNEQFF
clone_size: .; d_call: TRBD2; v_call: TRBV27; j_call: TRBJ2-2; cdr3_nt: TGTGCCAGCAGCCTCAGCGGGGGGAACACCGGGGAGCTGTTTTTT; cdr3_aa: CASSLSGGNTGELFF
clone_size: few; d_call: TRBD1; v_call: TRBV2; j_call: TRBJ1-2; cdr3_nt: TGTGCCAGCGAGGGACAGAATGGCTACACCTTC; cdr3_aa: CASEGQNGYTF
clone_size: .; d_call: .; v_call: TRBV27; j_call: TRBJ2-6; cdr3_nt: TGTGCCAGCAGTTTATCCTTGGCGGCAACTGGGGCCAACGTCCTGACTTTC; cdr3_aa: CASSLSLAATGANVLTF
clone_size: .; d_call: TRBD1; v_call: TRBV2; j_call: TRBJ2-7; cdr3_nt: TGTGCCAGCAGTGAAGTCTCGAGGGGGCTCAACTACGAGCAGTACTTC; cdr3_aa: CASSEVSRGLNYEQYF
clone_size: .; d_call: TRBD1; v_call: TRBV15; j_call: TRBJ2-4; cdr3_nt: TGTGCCACCAGCAAAACCGGGACAGGGACCAAAAACATTCAGTACTTC; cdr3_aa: CATSKTGTGTKNIQYF
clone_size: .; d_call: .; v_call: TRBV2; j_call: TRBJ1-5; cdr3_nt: TGTGCCAGCAGTGCGCAGTCGATCAGAAATCAGCCCCAGCATTTT; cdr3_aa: CASSAQSIRNQPQHF
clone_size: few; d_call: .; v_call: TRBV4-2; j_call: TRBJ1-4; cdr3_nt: TGTGCCAGCAGCTCCACTGGTGAACTGTTTTTT; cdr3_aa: CASSSTGELFF
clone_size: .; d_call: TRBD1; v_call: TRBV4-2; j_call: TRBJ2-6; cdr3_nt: TGTGCCAGCAGCCAAGTCTTGCCGGGACAGAGCTCTGGGGCCAACGTCCTGACTTTC; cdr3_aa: CASSQVLPGQSSGANVLTF